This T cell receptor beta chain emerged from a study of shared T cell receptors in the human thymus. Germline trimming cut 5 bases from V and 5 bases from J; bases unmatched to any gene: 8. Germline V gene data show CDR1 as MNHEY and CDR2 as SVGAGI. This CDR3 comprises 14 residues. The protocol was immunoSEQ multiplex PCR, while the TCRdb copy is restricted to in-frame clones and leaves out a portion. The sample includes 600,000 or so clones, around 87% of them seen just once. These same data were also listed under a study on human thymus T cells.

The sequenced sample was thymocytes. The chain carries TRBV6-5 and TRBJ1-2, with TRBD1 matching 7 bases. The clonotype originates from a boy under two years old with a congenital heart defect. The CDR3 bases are TGTGCCAGCAGTGTTCAGGGACAGCGTTATGGCTACACCTTC. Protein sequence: CASSVQGQRYGYTF.